These 20 T cell receptor beta chains originate from one sample sequenced in a study of blood T cells in healthy people across ages. It was with a sample-barcoded 5' primer and a J-beta primer mix that a second PCR of roughly 6 to 11 cycles was run. TCRdb reprocessed the 5' RACE reads with MiXCR, giving one entry per CDR3 protein. This sample has approximately 780,000 distinct CDR3 sequences, with 25% to 30% found just once. The sample was also reused in another study, on T cells of mothers and their children.

Specimen: blood. Source of these receptors: a boy between 5 and 17 years old in good health.

This clonotype was detected a few times. The chain couples TRBV29-1 to TRBJ1-1, with a weak D call TRBD1 (5 bases). The CDR3 is 13 residues long. CDR1 is SQVTM, CDR2 ANQGSEA, per germline. V lost 6 bases and J lost 2, with 13 bases in between. In nucleotides, the CDR3 is TGCAGCGTGGGGGGTTACTTTAACACTGAAGCTTTCTTT. Its protein is CSVGGYFNTEAFF.

The chain recombines TRBV5-6 with TRBJ2-5; D not resolved. The DNA matches TRBJ2-7 better at its end, which makes the J call doubtful. CDR1 is SGHDT, CDR2 YYEEEE, per germline. CDR3 length: 13 amino acids. Here the CDR3 DNA reads TGTGCCAGCAGCGTCGGGTGGACCTACGAGCAGTACTTC. This codes for CASSVGWTYEQYF.

V is TRBV7-9 and J is TRBJ2-5, with 7 bases that match TRBD2. V was clipped by 5 bases and J by 0 bases; unmatched bases: 6. CDR1 and CDR2 from the germline V gene are SEHNR and FQNEAQ (reference sequence). The CDR3 is 15 residues long. The CDR3 loop reads CASSGTLADQETQYF. DNA for the CDR3: TGTGCCAGCAGCGGAACTCTAGCGGACCAAGAGACCCAGTACTTC. Based on the CDR3 plus reference TRBV7-9 and TRBJ2-5, the full variable domain is DTGVSQNPRHKITKRGQNVTFRCDPISEHNRLYWYRQTLGQGPEFLTYFQNEAQLEKSRLLSDRFSAERPKGSFSTLEIQRTEQGDSAMYLCASSGTLADQETQYFGPGTRLLVL.

This clonotype was seen repeatedly, ten times or more. V and J are TRBV7-2 and TRBJ2-7; D may be TRBD2 (6 bases). This CDR3 spans 13 amino acids. CDR1 is SGHTA and CDR2 is FQGNSA in the germline V gene. V shed 3 bases and J shed 1 base, with 7 bases lying between them. The CDR3 sequence: CASSLAGSYEQYF. Written as DNA, the CDR3 is TGTGCCAGCAGCTTGGCGGGGTCCTACGAGCAGTACTTC.

The V call is TRBV29-1, the J call TRBJ1-1; TRBD1 is a possible D gene (6 bases). Germline lookup yields CDR1 SQVTM and CDR2 ANQGSEA. The CDR3 is 12 amino acids. The V gene lost 5 bases and the J gene lost 7 bases, with 14 bases spanning the gap. CDR3 in DNA: TGCAGCGTTCTACAGGGAGGGAGTGAAGCTTTCTTT. It encodes CSVLQGGSEAFF.

This clonotype was seen more than once but under ten times. The chain carries TRBV28 and TRBJ2-1, with 9 bases lining up with TRBD1. The J segment lost 7 bases and the V segment lost 6 bases, leaving 7 bases of the junction unmatched. The CDR3 runs to 14 residues. The germline gives CDR1 MDHEN, CDR2 SYDVKM. CDR3 DNA: TGTGCCAGCAGGAGACAGGGGGGAATGAATGAGCAGTTCTTC. Its translation: CASRRQGGMNEQFF.

The genes are TRBV11-2 and TRBJ2-1; tentatively, D is TRBD1 or TRBD2 (6 bases each). CDR1 SGHAT and CDR2 FQNNGV come from the germline V gene. The ends were cut back, 3 bases at V and 5 bases at J, with 11 bases in the middle. The CDR3 sequence is 14 residues long. The CDR3 reads CASSFYGGHNEQFF. Written as DNA, the CDR3 is TGTGCCAGCAGCTTCTACGGGGGCCACAATGAGCAGTTCTTC.

V is TRBV29-1 and J is TRBJ1-4; 9 bases match TRBD1. V dropped 5 bases and J dropped 7; count of bases not matched to a gene: 8. The germline gives CDR1 SQVTM, CDR2 ANQGSEA. This CDR3 comprises 14 residues. CDR3: CSVQTGGAAEKLFF. The CDR3 DNA sequence: TGCAGCGTTCAAACAGGGGGCGCGGCTGAAAAACTGTTTTTT.

The chain couples TRBV7-9 to TRBJ1-3; D call uncertain. With 1 base removed from V and 1 base from J, the gap between germline ends came to 8 bases. Germline V gives CDR1 SEHNR, CDR2 FQNEAQ (reference sequence). There are 15 residues in the CDR3. The CDR3 sequence: CASSLGAESGNTIYF. CDR3 nucleotide sequence: TGTGCCAGCAGCTTAGGAGCGGAATCTGGAAACACCATATATTTT.

V and J are TRBV4-1 and TRBJ2-5, with D tentatively TRBD1 (7 bases). The J call is uncertain, as TRBJ2-7 better fits the DNA end. CDR1 and CDR2 from the germline V gene are MGHRA and YSYEKL. This CDR3 contains 18 residues. This CDR3 reads CASRGTALGLPSSYEQYF. CDR3 nucleotide sequence: TGCGCCAGCCGGGGGACAGCCCTCGGTTTACCGAGCTCCTACGAGCAGTACTTC.

The chain couples TRBV12-3 or TRBV12-4 to TRBJ1-3; no clear D. V gave up 5 bases and J gave up 8 bases, with 19 bases separating them. The CDR3 consists of 15 residues. The CDR3: CASSPRQAEGDTIYF. DNA of the CDR3: TGTGCCAGCAGTCCTCGGCAGGCCGAAGGCGACACCATATATTTT.

The rearrangement joins TRBV20-1 to TRBJ2-1, with TRBD2 matching 15 bases. The junction had 6 bases not matched to a gene; V was cut back by 8 bases and J by 4 bases. Germline-derived CDR1 and CDR2 are DFQATT and SNEGSKA (reference sequence). The CDR3 contains 15 residues. Here the CDR3 reads CSPRTSGGGYNEQFF. CDR3 bases: TGCAGTCCACGGACTAGCGGGGGGGGTTACAATGAGCAGTTCTTC.

In DNA form, the CDR3 reads TGTGCCAGCAGCTCCCAGGAGAGGGGGACCCAGTACTTC. This translates into CASSSQERGTQYF. V usage is TRBV7-2 and J usage is TRBJ2-5; D assignment may be TRBD1 or TRBD2 (5 bases each). The V end lost 4 bases, the J end lost 7 bases, and 13 bases lay between the germline ends. This CDR3 has 13 amino acids. The germline V gene has CDR1 SGHTA and CDR2 FQGNSA.

The genes are TRBV5-1 and TRBJ2-7; TRBD2 agrees at 8 bases. Germline values: CDR1 SGHRS, CDR2 YFSETQ. V gave up 0 bases and J gave up 0 bases; unmatched junction bases: 8. The CDR3 is 17 amino acids. CDR3 loop: CASSLGAAGASSYEQYF. Written as DNA, the CDR3 is TGCGCCAGCAGCTTGGGGGCAGCGGGGGCCAGCTCCTACGAGCAGTACTTC.

In regard to this clonotype: At one of its ends the junction is not consistent with the germline gene, which may arise from a read error. The gene calls are TRBV2 and TRBJ2-5; D is uncertain. This CDR3 has 15 residues. Per the germline V gene, CDR1 is SNHLY and CDR2 is FYNNEI. The CDR3 reads CASNEMSWKQETQYF. DNA of the CDR3: TGTGCCAGCAATGAAATGTCCTGGAAACAAGAGACCCAGTACTTC.

In its sample, this clonotype was seen a few times. The chain combines TRBV20-1 with TRBJ2-7; D is perhaps TRBD1 (6 bases). The CDR3 is 13 amino acids. Germline loops: CDR1 DFQATT, CDR2 SNEGSKA (reference sequence). The germline V and J ends were trimmed by 2 bases and 2 bases, with 10 bases remaining between them. The CDR3 bases are TGCAGTGCTAGACCAGGACAGACCTACGAGCAGTACTTC. Its protein product is CSARPGQTYEQYF.

This clonotype has more than one count but fewer than ten. The chain couples TRBV20-1 to TRBJ2-5, with 9 bases aligning to TRBD1. The length of the CDR3 is 15 residues. Per germline, CDR1 DFQATT and CDR2 SNEGSKA (reference sequence). The junction had 10 bases not matched to a gene; V was cut back by 3 bases and J by 5 bases. The CDR3 region has the DNA TGCAGTGCTAGGTCCGGACAGGGGAAGGGGGAGACCCAGTACTTC. Its protein is CSARSGQGKGETQYF.

The gene calls are TRBV21-1 and TRBJ2-3; the table's D call, TRBD1, has no DNA check behind it. TRBV21-1 is marked as a pseudogene. The CDR3 totals 17 residues. This CDR3 is CASSKVRGDIGADTQYF. The CDR3 region has the DNA TGTGCCAGCAGCAAAGTAAGGGGGGACATCGGTGCAGATACGCAGTATTTT.

This sequence joins TRBV7-9 and TRBJ2-5; TRBD2 aligns across 11 bases. Matching the DNA end better, TRBJ2-1 makes the J call doubtful. CDR1 SEHNR and CDR2 FQNEAQ come from the germline V gene (reference sequence). The CDR3 consists of 17 residues. CDR3 sequence reads: CASSLGNSGGADNEQFF. The DNA for the CDR3 is TGTGCCAGCAGCTTAGGAAATAGCGGGGGGGCCGACAATGAGCAGTTCTTC.

V and J are TRBV15 and TRBJ2-7, with 8 bases matching TRBD2. This CDR3 comprises 13 residues. From germline, CDR1 is LNHNV and CDR2 YYDKDF (reference sequence). The junction had 6 bases not matched to a gene; V was cut back by 5 bases and J by 6 bases. The DNA for the CDR3 is TGTGCCACCAGCCCTCGGGGGGGTAGCGAGCAGTACTTC. This codes for CATSPRGGSEQYF.